These 3 T cell receptor beta chains originate from one sample sequenced in a study of cytotoxic CD8 clonotypes in ibrutinib-treated CLL. Assay used: immunoSEQ multiplex PCR; TCRdb lists only in-frame clones, some missing. Here the sample spans about 130,000 clones, about three quarters being singletons. The sample was PBMCs, taken after 24 months of ibrutinib treatment. These receptors originate from a human donor with chronic lymphocytic leukemia.

V and J are TRBV28 and TRBJ2-7; TRBD1 agrees at 7 bases. Germline values: CDR1 MDHEN, CDR2 SYDVKM. V gave up 3 bases and J gave up 3 bases; unmatched junction bases: 5. The CDR3 length is 14 residues. In DNA, the CDR3 is TGTGCCAGCAGTTTGGACGGGACAGTCTACGAGCAGTACTTC. Translating it yields CASSLDGTVYEQYF.

The chain's CDR3 is CASSLQFFGQPQHF. CDR3 DNA sequence: TGTGCCAGCAGCTTACAATTTTTCGGTCAGCCCCAGCATTTT. This chain joins TRBV7-2 and TRBJ1-5; unclear D gene. Trimming took 2 bases from V and 6 from J, leaving 11 bases between them. This CDR3 is 14 amino acids long. Germline V gene sequence: CDR1 SGHTA, CDR2 FQGNSA.

The chain uses TRBV25-1 and TRBJ2-1, with 11 nucleotides matching TRBD2. The germline V gene has CDR1 MGHDK and CDR2 SYGVNS. With 1 base clipped from V and 2 bases from J, the junction kept 4 bases outside the gene matches. This CDR3 comprises 17 residues. CDR3 sequence reads: CASSEWGGLAAYNEQFF. The CDR3 DNA reads TGTGCCAGCAGTGAATGGGGGGGACTAGCGGCCTACAATGAGCAGTTCTTC.